This T cell receptor (beta chain) is drawn from a study of OX40 agonist ivuxolimab in advanced cancers. Sequenced by immunoSEQ multiplex PCR; TCRdb stores in-frame clones only, minus some. The table includes more than 70,000 clones, around 90% detected once. As regards this clone: Its matching antigen is unknown.

The CDR3 consists of 14 residues. The V gene end was trimmed by 4 bases and the J gene end by 4 bases; junction bases not matched to a gene: 5. Germline CDR1 and CDR2: SEHNR and FQNEAQ (reference sequence). General study findings and limits: Fewer expanded clones were found on average in CD4+ than in CD8+ T cells.

The input for sequencing was CD4+ or CD8+ T cells sorted from blood, taken in a trial of the OX40 agonist ivuxolimab. The TCR comes from an adult with an advanced solid tumor such as melanoma, head and neck, liver or kidney cancer. The chain recombines TRBV7-9 with TRBJ2-7; 9 nucleotides align to TRBD1. The CDR3 bases are TGTGCCAGCAGCTCACAGGGGGCGCAGTACGAGCAGTACTTC. Amino acid sequence: CASSSQGAQYEQYF.